The 21 T cell receptor beta chains listed next were all sequenced from one sample in a study of OX40 agonist ivuxolimab in advanced cancers. Sequencing was performed with immunoSEQ multiplex PCR; in TCRdb, only in-frame clones are kept and a portion is missing. This table has about 80,000 clones, roughly 84% appearing once. The sequenced sample was CD4+ or CD8+ T cells sorted from blood, obtained in a trial of the OX40 agonist ivuxolimab. The receptors stem from an adult with an advanced solid tumor such as melanoma, head and neck, liver or kidney cancer.

The chain joins TRBV27 to TRBJ1-6; D is uncertain. V lost 6 bases and J lost 3, with 15 bases in between. From germline, CDR1 is MNHEY and CDR2 SMNVEV (reference sequence). The CDR3 consists of 16 residues. CDR3 protein: CASSKVPGFYNSPLHF. Here the CDR3 DNA reads TGTGCCAGCAGCAAGGTTCCGGGGTTCTATAATTCACCCCTCCACTTT.

The V call is TRBV2, the J call TRBJ2-1; 9 bases fit TRBD1. The CDR3 totals 14 residues. V lost 8 bases and J lost 6; bases outside the gene matches: 8. The germline gives CDR1 SNHLY, CDR2 FYNNEI. Here the CDR3 reads CASVRTGVGNEQFF. The CDR3 DNA follows: TGTGCCAGCGTGAGGACAGGGGTGGGCAATGAGCAGTTCTTC.

This clone was seen a single time. The rearrangement joins TRBV14 to TRBJ2-1; 7 nucleotides match TRBD2. V lost 0 bases, J lost 8 bases, and 7 bases stayed unmatched. CDR3 length: 15 amino acids. Germline assignment: CDR1 SGHDN and CDR2 FVKESK. CDR3 region: CASSQEGAGMDEQFF. The CDR3 DNA reads as TGTGCCAGCAGCCAAGAGGGAGCGGGAATGGATGAGCAGTTCTTC.

The V call is TRBV5-6, the J call TRBJ1-2, with 9 positions matching TRBD1. This CDR3 comprises 14 residues. Looked up from germline, CDR1 is SGHDT and CDR2 is YYEEEE. The V gene end was trimmed by 6 bases and the J gene end by 4 bases; junction bases not matched to a gene: 7. CDR3 loop: CASIKRTGVYGYTF. CDR3 sequence (DNA): TGTGCCAGCATCAAGAGGACAGGGGTCTATGGCTACACCTTC.

This clone was seen only once. The chain employs TRBV5-1 and TRBJ1-4, with 7 bases matching TRBD1. The CDR3 is 14 amino acids. The V gene's germline CDR1 is SGHRS and CDR2 YFSETQ. The ends lost 5 bases at V and 7 bases at J; junction bases unmatched: 8. CDR3 DNA sequence: TGCGCCAGCAGTCGCGGGACAGATACTGAAAAACTGTTTTTT. It specifies CASSRGTDTEKLFF.

This chain joins TRBV6-1 and TRBJ2-7, with a weak D call TRBD1 (6 bases). CDR3 length: 13 residues. Trimming took off 8 bases at V and 4 bases at J, with 15 bases between the two ends. The germline V gene has CDR1 MNHNS and CDR2 SASEGT. CDR3 nucleotide sequence: TGTGCCAGCGTGTCACAGGGTTCATACGAGCAGTACGTC. Translated: CASVSQGSYEQYV.

The chain couples TRBV6-6 to TRBJ2-7, with a tentative D call TRBD2 (7 bases). The germline V gene encodes CDR1 MNHNY and CDR2 SVGAGI (reference sequence). Trimming took off 2 bases at V and 3 bases at J, with 11 bases between the two ends. CDR3 length equals 14 residues. The CDR3 sequence: CASSYGGADYEQYV. CDR3 bases: TGTGCCAGCAGTTACGGGGGGGCGGACTACGAGCAGTACGTC.

The rearrangement uses TRBV2 and TRBJ1-3, with 10 positions matching TRBD1. CDR1 SNHLY and CDR2 FYNNEI come from the germline V gene. J lost 2 bases, V lost 4 bases, and 5 bases had no gene match. CDR3 size: 16 residues. The chain's CDR3 is CASSVGGQGTGNTIYF. DNA for the CDR3: TGTGCCAGCAGTGTTGGGGGACAGGGGACTGGAAACACCATATATTTT.

The chain links TRBV4-1 to TRBJ2-2; the match to TRBD2 covers 10 bases. V lost 6 bases to trimming and J lost 6 bases; unmatched junction nucleotides: 10. The CDR3 spans 16 residues. Germline V lookup: CDR1 MGHRA, CDR2 YSYEKL. The CDR3: CASRDLAGVISGELFF. The CDR3 nucleotides are TGCGCCAGCAGAGATCTAGCGGGAGTTATCTCCGGGGAGCTGTTTTTT.

The chain has TRBV4-1 and TRBJ2-1; possibly TRBD1 for D (5 bases). The CDR3 length is 18 residues. Germline values: CDR1 MGHRA, CDR2 YSYEKL. V was pared by 0 bases and J by 4 bases, with 19 bases between. DNA of the CDR3: TGCGCCAGCAGCCAAGATCTTTTCAGGGTGAGGATATACAATGAGCAGTTCTTC. Translation: CASSQDLFRVRIYNEQFF.

A single count supports this clone. The genes are TRBV7-6 and TRBJ2-5; TRBD1 matches 12 bases. Trimming took 3 bases from V and 6 from J; bases not matched to a gene: 5. The CDR3 spans 15 residues. The V gene's germline CDR1 is SGHVS and CDR2 FNYEAQ. The CDR3 protein is CASSFGTGGSKTQYF. The CDR3 DNA reads TGTGCCAGCAGCTTTGGGACAGGGGGCTCGAAGACCCAGTACTTC.

The CDR3 here is CASRGQGALMHMNTEAFF. CDR3 DNA: TGCGCCAGCAGGGGACAGGGGGCTTTAATGCACATGAACACTGAAGCTTTCTTT. The chain uses TRBV10-2 and TRBJ1-1, with 12 bases aligning to TRBD1. The germline V gene encodes CDR1 WSHSY and CDR2 SAAADI. The trim removed 6 bases at V and 0 bases at J, leaving 11 bases unmatched. The CDR3 spans 18 residues.

This rearrangement joins TRBV10-2 to TRBJ1-6; D is ambiguous. The V end lost 7 bases, the J end lost 9 bases, and 16 bases lay between the germline ends. Germline CDR1 and CDR2: WSHSY and SAAADI. The CDR3 runs to 14 residues. CDR3 sequence (DNA): TGCGCCAGCACCCAGAGTCAGGCTCTTTCACCCCTCCACTTT. Translation: CASTQSQALSPLHF.

This clone is a singleton in its sample. Other DNA sequences in the same sample also yield this CDR3. The chain employs TRBV7-9 and TRBJ1-2, with D possibly TRBD1 on 6 matching bases. Between the trimmed V and J ends, which lost 2 bases and 8 bases, there was a span of 12 bases. The germline V gene encodes CDR1 SEHNR and CDR2 FQNEAQ (reference sequence). The CDR3 loop spans 13 amino acids. As DNA, the CDR3 is TGTGCCAGCAGCTTATTAGGGGGTCGGGGCTACACCTTC. Translating gives CASSLLGGRGYTF.

The chain links TRBV7-9 to TRBJ1-2; TRBD1 matches at 10 bases. Per germline, CDR1 SEHNR and CDR2 FQNEAQ (reference sequence). The CDR3 totals 13 residues. The V segment lost 5 bases and the J segment 6 bases; nucleotides outside the gene matches: 3. Here the CDR3 reads CASSEDRGHGYTF. CDR3 coding DNA: TGTGCCAGCAGCGAAGACAGGGGGCATGGCTACACCTTC.

The chain uses TRBV5-1 and TRBJ2-3; D is perhaps TRBD2 (6 bases). CDR1 and CDR2 from the germline V gene are SGHRS and YFSETQ. The length of the CDR3 is 18 residues. Trimming took 3 bases from V and 2 from J, leaving 22 bases between them. The CDR3 protein is CASSSSGTAGYITDTQYF. CDR3 DNA sequence: TGCGCCAGCAGCTCGTCGGGTACAGCGGGCTATATCACAGATACGCAGTATTTT.

This sequence joins TRBV28 and TRBJ1-5, with 11 bases matching TRBD1. Germline trimming cut 6 bases from V and 7 bases from J; bases unmatched to any gene: 11. Germline V lookup: CDR1 MDHEN, CDR2 SYDVKM. The CDR3 has 16 amino acids. The CDR3 is CASSPRDRGYQQPQHF. CDR3 DNA sequence: TGTGCCAGCAGCCCCCGGGACAGGGGGTATCAACAGCCCCAGCATTTT.

This clone was observed a single time. The CDR3 protein is CASSLGGGNTEAFF. The CDR3 nucleotides are TGTGCCAGCAGCTTGGGAGGTGGTAACACTGAAGCTTTCTTT. The V and J genes are TRBV7-9 and TRBJ1-1; no definite D call. V was cut by 3 bases and J by 2 bases, with 10 bases left in between. CDR3 size: 14 residues. From germline, CDR1 is SEHNR and CDR2 FQNEAQ (reference sequence).

This clone was seen more than once but under ten times. This sequence joins TRBV28 and TRBJ2-7; D remains unclear. Germline loops: CDR1 MDHEN, CDR2 SYDVKM. The V and J ends lost 4 bases and 3 bases respectively, with 19 bases between them. This CDR3 spans 16 amino acids. CDR3 coding DNA: TGTGCCAGCAGTTCCACGAGGTGGGCAGAGAGCTACGAGCAGTACGTC. This encodes CASSSTRWAESYEQYV.

This CDR3 reads CASSLGPVEGNIQYF. CDR3 DNA sequence: TGTGCCAGCAGCTTAGGGCCGGTGGAGGGAAACATTCAGTACTTC. The chain recombines TRBV7-9 with TRBJ2-4; D may be TRBD2 (6 bases). V was clipped by 1 base and J by 6 bases, with 13 bases between them. Germline assignment: CDR1 SEHNR and CDR2 FQNEAQ (reference sequence). There are 15 residues in the CDR3.

This clone came up a few times. The chain recombines TRBV30 with TRBJ2-7; D call uncertain. The CDR3 is made up of 13 amino acids. Germline lookup yields CDR1 GTSNPN and CDR2 SVGIG (reference sequence). Trimming left V 2 bases short and J 6 bases short, with 14 bases between. CDR3 sequence reads: CAWSPAQRGEQYF. CDR3 DNA: TGTGCCTGGAGTCCAGCCCAGCGTGGCGAGCAGTACTTC.